The source of this T cell receptor (beta chain) is a study of cytomegalovirus exposure and HLA in healthy donors. The protocol was immunoSEQ multiplex PCR, while the TCRdb copy is restricted to in-frame clones and leaves out a portion. This repertoire shows under 140,000 clones, approximately 90% found once; its top ten account for almost 1.5%. Germline CDR1 LGHNA, CDR2 YSLEER. This CDR3 region has 16 residues. Trimming removed 1 base at V and 4 bases at J, with 16 bases between. Findings and caveats of the study: Rarity marked most TCR sequences, yet some public TCRs occurred in many donors. The authors enumerated 150 to 200 TCR beta chains as linked to cytomegalovirus. Clusters of TCRs from the first cohort tended to co-occur in the roughly 120 validation repertoires (as a later analysis found). High sensitivity and specificity were reportedly achieved when the classifier diagnosed cytomegalovirus status.

Comment on this clone: Its target is unknown.

The chain recombines TRBV4-3 with TRBJ2-5; the D is unclear. The sample consisted of PBMCs. The sequence came from a woman in her twenties or thirties in good health and CMV-seropositive. CDR3 region: CASSQGVQMRSETQYF. The CDR3 DNA follows: TGCGCCAGCAGCCAAGGGGTTCAGATGAGGTCAGAGACCCAGTACTTC.